The 27 T cell receptor beta chains below all came from one sample that was sequenced in a study of blood T cells in healthy people across ages. Together with a sample-barcoded 5' primer, a J-beta primer mix was included in a second PCR lasting about 6 to 11 cycles. Using its own MiXCR run on the 5' RACE reads, TCRdb lists one record per CDR3 protein. The table lists over a million distinct CDR3 sequences, about 40% of them singletons. The sample taken for sequencing was blood. The receptors were gathered from a woman younger than 35 in good health.

This clonotype was found a few times. One end of the junction fails to match germline, which may point to a read error. The rearrangement uses TRBV20-1 and TRBJ2-5; D perhaps matches TRBD1 (6 bases). The V gene's germline CDR1 is DFQATT and CDR2 SNEGSKA (reference sequence). The CDR3 has 17 residues. The CDR3 region has the DNA TGCAGTGGTAGAGGACAGATTACCTTTCGGGTCGAAGAGACCCAGTACTTC. This encodes CSGRGQITFRVEETQYF.

The genes are TRBV7-9 and TRBJ1-4; D is unresolved. Germline loops: CDR1 SEHNR, CDR2 FQNEAQ (reference sequence). The CDR3 loop spans 14 amino acids. V shed 7 bases and J shed 6 bases, with 15 bases lying between them. CDR3: CASISNDRDEKLFF. The CDR3 coding sequence is TGTGCCAGCATATCAAACGACCGGGATGAAAAACTGTTTTTT.

The chain joins TRBV6-6 to TRBJ1-1, with a weak D call TRBD1 (5 bases). This CDR3 is built from 14 residues. Germline V gene data show CDR1 as MNHNY and CDR2 as SVGAGI (reference sequence). Trimming pared 6 bases from V and 1 base from J, leaving 12 bases between. The CDR3 DNA sequence: TGTGCCAGCAGCCCCAATGGGGGGAACACTGAAGCTTTCTTT. Its translation: CASSPNGGNTEAFF.

This chain connects TRBV20-1 to TRBJ2-1; 14 nucleotides line up with TRBD2. V trimming: 2 bases; J trimming: 12 bases; junction bases outside the gene matches: 9. The V gene's germline CDR1 is DFQATT and CDR2 SNEGSKA (reference sequence). CDR3 length equals 15 residues. CDR3 DNA sequence: TGCAGTGCTAGATCACCGGGACTAGCGGGAGAGCCGCAGTTCTTC. It translates to CSARSPGLAGEPQFF.

In regard to this clonotype: Relative to the germline gene, one junction end is altered; a read error may explain this. The chain combines TRBV16 with TRBJ1-6; 8 nucleotides line up with TRBD1. This CDR3 is built from 15 residues. Germline CDR1 KGHSY, CDR2 FQNENV. CDR3 coding DNA: TGTGCCAGCAGTCGACAGGGGCTGAGCAATTCACCCCCCCACTTT. Protein: CASSRQGLSNSPPHF.

This clonotype has only a few counts. The chain is built from TRBV11-2 and TRBJ2-3; D unresolved. This CDR3 region has 17 residues. Between the trimmed V and J ends, which lost 0 bases and 1 base, there was a span of 14 bases. Germline V gene data show CDR1 as SGHAT and CDR2 as FQNNGV. CDR3 amino acids: CASSLDQRTVGTDTQYF. In nucleotides, the CDR3 is TGTGCCAGCAGCTTAGATCAGAGAACTGTGGGCACAGATACGCAGTATTTT. Combining the CDR3 with reference TRBV11-2 and TRBJ2-3 gives the whole variable domain EAGVAQSPRYKIIEKRQSVAFWCNPISGHATLYWYQQILGQGPKLLIQFQNNGVVDDSQLPKDRFSAERLKGVDSTLKIQPAKLEDSAVYLCASSLDQRTVGTDTQYFGPGTRLTVL.

The chain has TRBV28 and TRBJ1-1; TRBD1 might be the D (5 bases). This CDR3 is 12 amino acids long. V was pared by 3 bases and J by 6 bases, with 8 bases between. Germline CDR1 MDHEN, CDR2 SYDVKM. CDR3 DNA: TGTGCCAGCAGTTTTTTGGGGGCTGAAGCTTTCTTT. This codes for CASSFLGAEAFF.

This chain joins TRBV3-1 and TRBJ2-1, with 9 bases that match TRBD2. The V gene's germline CDR1 is LGHDT and CDR2 YNNKEL (reference sequence). The CDR3 contains 17 residues. V lost 3 bases and J lost 9; bases outside the gene matches: 15. CDR3 sequence: CASSHPKGGTSWGEQFF. The CDR3 DNA sequence: TGTGCCAGCAGCCATCCAAAGGGGGGGACTAGCTGGGGTGAGCAGTTCTTC.

The chain employs TRBV12-3 or TRBV12-4 and TRBJ2-5; 8 positions match TRBD1. The V segment lost 6 bases and the J segment 6 bases; nucleotides outside the gene matches: 9. The CDR3 totals 14 residues. The CDR3 coding sequence is TGTGCCAGCAGAATTGGACAGGGTCAACAGACCCAGTACTTC. It translates to CASRIGQGQQTQYF.

This chain joins TRBV7-8 and TRBJ1-5; 7 bases agree with TRBD1. The CDR3 is made up of 16 amino acids. Germline CDR1 is SGHVS and CDR2 is FQNEAQ. With V trimmed by 1 base and J by 7 bases, 10 bases remained unmatched. The DNA for the CDR3 is TGTGCCAGCAGCTTAGGTCCAGGGGGGCTTTACCAGCCCCAGCATTTT. Its translation is CASSLGPGGLYQPQHF.

This clonotype was detected only a few times. The rearrangement joins TRBV7-9 to TRBJ2-4; D is ambiguous. This CDR3 is 13 amino acids long. V gave up 0 bases and J gave up 5 bases, with 5 bases separating them. Germline V gene lookup returns CDR1 SEHNR and CDR2 FQNEAQ (reference sequence). CDR3: CASSLAGENIQYF. CDR3 nucleotide sequence: TGTGCCAGCAGCTTAGCTGGGGAAAACATTCAGTACTTC.

This clonotype was detected only a few times. The J gene is TRBJ2-1, the V gene TRBV5-5, with 8 bases that match TRBD2. This CDR3 comprises 15 residues. CDR1 and CDR2 from the germline V gene are SGHKS and YYEKEE (reference sequence). V lost 0 bases, J lost 5 bases, and 4 bases stayed unmatched. The CDR3 DNA is TGTGCCAGCAGCTTGGTAGCGGGGATCCACAATGAGCAGTTCTTC. Protein product: CASSLVAGIHNEQFF.

This clonotype was picked up a small number of times. The chain uses TRBV28 and TRBJ1-2; TRBD1 agrees at 8 bases. Germline V gene data show CDR1 as MDHEN and CDR2 as SYDVKM. J gave up 4 bases and V 8 bases, and 12 bases lay outside the gene matches. The CDR3 spans 15 residues. The DNA of the CDR3 is TGTGCCAGCCGAAAACAGGGGGTCGATGTCTATGGCTACACCTTC. Its translation: CASRKQGVDVYGYTF.

This chain links TRBV12-3 or TRBV12-4 with TRBJ1-1; D not certain. The CDR3 spans 12 residues. Trimming removed 8 bases at V and 0 bases at J, with 7 bases between. In DNA form, the CDR3 reads TGTGCCAGCGCTCTCTTGAACACTGAAGCTTTCTTT. The encoded protein is CASALLNTEAFF.

This CDR3 reads CAWNLEGYTGELFF. CDR3 coding DNA: TGTGCCTGGAACTTAGAGGGCTACACCGGGGAGCTGTTTTTT. The chain couples TRBV30 to TRBJ2-2, with D perhaps TRBD2 (5 bases). The germline gives CDR1 GTSNPN, CDR2 SVGIG (reference sequence). Trimming removed 4 bases at V and 3 bases at J, with 12 bases between. The CDR3 loop spans 14 amino acids.

This clonotype was detected a few times. The CDR3 loop reads CAISGKTSGGASNEQFF. The CDR3 coding sequence is TGTGCCATCAGTGGCAAGACTAGCGGGGGGGCCTCCAATGAGCAGTTCTTC. The gene calls are TRBV10-3 and TRBJ2-1; 14 nucleotides agree with TRBD2. Germline V gives CDR1 ENHRY, CDR2 SYGVKD. The CDR3 spans 17 residues. Trimming cost V 4 bases and J 6 bases; bases outside gene matches: 8.

This clonotype was seen only a few times. The chain links TRBV25-1 to TRBJ1-2; 9 bases line up with TRBD1. Germline loops: CDR1 MGHDK, CDR2 SYGVNS. The ends lost 3 bases at V and 5 bases at J; junction bases unmatched: 10. The CDR3 spans 16 residues. For the CDR3, the DNA is TGTGCCAGCAGTGATACAGGGACAGGGCCGAGTTATGGCTACACCTTC. It translates to CASSDTGTGPSYGYTF.

In its sample, this clonotype was seen once. This sequence joins TRBV20-1 and TRBJ2-1; weak D call: TRBD2 (7 bases). CDR3 length equals 13 residues. Trimming took 4 bases from V and 7 from J, leaving 14 bases between them. Per the germline V gene, CDR1 is DFQATT and CDR2 is SNEGSKA (reference sequence). Written as DNA, the CDR3 is TGCAGTGCTACGGGGGGCGACAAGAATGAGCAGTTCTTC. Residues: CSATGGDKNEQFF.

This clonotype was counted between two and nine times. The V call is TRBV4-1, the J call TRBJ2-7; the D is unclear. V was cut by 0 bases and J by 0 bases, with 12 bases left in between. Germline CDR1 is MGHRA and CDR2 is YSYEKL. There are 16 residues in the CDR3. The CDR3 DNA follows: TGCGCCAGCAGCCAAGATTCAGCCGGCTACTCCTACGAGCAGTACTTC. Protein product: CASSQDSAGYSYEQYF.

This sequence joins TRBV2 and TRBJ2-1, with 7 bases that match TRBD2. The CDR3 spans 17 residues. The germline CDR1 and CDR2 sequences are SNHLY and FYNNEI. The V segment lost 1 base and the J segment 0 bases; nucleotides outside the gene matches: 6. CDR3 DNA sequence: TGTGCCAGCAGTGAAGATCCCGGGGGGAGCTCCTACAATGAGCAGTTCTTC. Protein product: CASSEDPGGSSYNEQFF.

The CDR3 is CASSRERVNTGELFF. CDR3 bases: TGTGCCAGCAGCAGGGAGAGGGTGAACACCGGGGAGCTGTTTTTT. The chain employs TRBV27 and TRBJ2-2; D is possibly TRBD1 or TRBD2 (5 bases each). The CDR3 length is 15 residues. Germline CDR1 is MNHEY and CDR2 is SMNVEV (reference sequence). Trimming took off 6 bases at V and 1 base at J, with 12 bases between the two ends.

The chain employs TRBV20-1 and TRBJ2-3; a possible D gene is TRBD2 (5 bases). Germline V gene lookup returns CDR1 DFQATT and CDR2 SNEGSKA (reference sequence). This CDR3 has 18 amino acids. The V end lost 0 bases, the J end lost 0 bases, and 19 bases lay between the germline ends. The CDR3 DNA follows: TGCAGTGCTAGAGATCGAGACGGGATTCTACCTAGCACAGATACGCAGTATTTT. It yields the protein CSARDRDGILPSTDTQYF.

This clonotype was detected many times. The rearrangement joins TRBV27 to TRBJ2-3; TRBD2 agrees at 7 bases. V lost 6 bases, J lost 9 bases, and 9 bases stayed unmatched. The germline V gene has CDR1 MNHEY and CDR2 SMNVEV (reference sequence). CDR3 length: 13 amino acids. CDR3 sequence: CASSPRGEGTQYF. The DNA for the CDR3 is TGTGCCAGCAGCCCCCGCGGGGAGGGAACGCAGTATTTT.

The J gene is TRBJ2-2, the V gene TRBV21-1; no check of the table's D call, TRBD2, against the DNA was made. TRBV21-1 is marked as a pseudogene. CDR3 length: 18 amino acids. This CDR3 reads CARAVTCLGGLNTGELFF. The CDR3 DNA sequence: TGTGCCAGAGCAGTGACATGCCTGGGAGGGTTGAACACCGGGGAGCTGTTTTTT.

V usage is TRBV7-9 and J usage is TRBJ1-4; TRBD1 is a possible D gene (6 bases). The CDR3 contains 19 residues. Trimming shortened V by 2 bases and J by 7 bases, and 26 bases separated the two germline ends. Per the germline V gene, CDR1 is SEHNR and CDR2 is FQNEAQ (reference sequence). Written as DNA, the CDR3 is TGTGCCAGCAGCTTAAGGGGTTTGATTGACAGGCCATTCGGTGAAAAACTGTTTTTT. The encoded protein is CASSLRGLIDRPFGEKLFF.

V is TRBV10-3 and J is TRBJ2-5; 10 bases are shared with TRBD2. With 6 bases clipped from V and 3 bases from J, the junction kept 7 bases outside the gene matches. Germline-derived CDR1 and CDR2 are ENHRY and SYGVKD. CDR3 length: 15 residues. The CDR3 DNA is TGTGCCATCAGCCAGACTAGCGGGCGAGAAGAGACCCAGTACTTC. Protein sequence: CAISQTSGREETQYF.

The sample holds a few counts of this clonotype. The rearrangement uses TRBV4-2 and TRBJ2-6; TRBD1 agrees at 7 bases. Germline CDR1 reads LGHNA; CDR2 reads YNFKEQ. Trimming removed 4 bases from V and 1 base from J; junction bases left unmatched: 4. The CDR3 totals 16 residues. The CDR3 is CASSRDSQSGANVLTF. CDR3 DNA: TGTGCCAGCAGCCGGGACAGCCAGTCTGGGGCCAACGTCCTGACTTTC.